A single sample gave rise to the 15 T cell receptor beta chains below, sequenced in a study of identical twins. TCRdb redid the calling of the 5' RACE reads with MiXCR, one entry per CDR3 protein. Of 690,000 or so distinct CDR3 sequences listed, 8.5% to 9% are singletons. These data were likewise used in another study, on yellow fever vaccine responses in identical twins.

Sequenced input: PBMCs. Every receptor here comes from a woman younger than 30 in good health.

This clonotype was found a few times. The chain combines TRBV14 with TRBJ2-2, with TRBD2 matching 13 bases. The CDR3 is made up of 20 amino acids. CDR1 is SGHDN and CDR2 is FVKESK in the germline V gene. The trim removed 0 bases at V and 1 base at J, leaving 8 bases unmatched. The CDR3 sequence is CASSQDQLAGGQRNTGELFF. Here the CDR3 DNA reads TGTGCCAGCAGCCAAGATCAACTAGCGGGGGGGCAACGGAACACCGGGGAGCTGTTTTTT.

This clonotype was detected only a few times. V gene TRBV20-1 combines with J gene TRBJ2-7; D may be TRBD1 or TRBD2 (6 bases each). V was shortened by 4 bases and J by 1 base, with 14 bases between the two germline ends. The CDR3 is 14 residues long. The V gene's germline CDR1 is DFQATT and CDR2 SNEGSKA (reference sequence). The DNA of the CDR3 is TGCAGTGCTATAGGGGGGTCGGTATCCTACGAGCAGTACTTC. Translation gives CSAIGGSVSYEQYF.

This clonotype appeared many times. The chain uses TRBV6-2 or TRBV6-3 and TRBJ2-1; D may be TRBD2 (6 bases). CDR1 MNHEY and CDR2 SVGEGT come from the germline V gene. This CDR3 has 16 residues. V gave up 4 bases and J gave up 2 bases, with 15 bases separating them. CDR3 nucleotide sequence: TGTGCCAGCAGTTCCCGGGGAGGAGCACCCTACAATGAGCAGTTCTTC. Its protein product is CASSSRGGAPYNEQFF.

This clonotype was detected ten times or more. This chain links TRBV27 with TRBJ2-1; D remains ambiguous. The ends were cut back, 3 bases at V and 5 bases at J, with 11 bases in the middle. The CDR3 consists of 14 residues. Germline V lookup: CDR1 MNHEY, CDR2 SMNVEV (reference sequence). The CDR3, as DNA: TGTGCCAGCAGTTTGGGCGGACCCAACAATGAGCAGTTCTTC. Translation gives CASSLGGPNNEQFF.

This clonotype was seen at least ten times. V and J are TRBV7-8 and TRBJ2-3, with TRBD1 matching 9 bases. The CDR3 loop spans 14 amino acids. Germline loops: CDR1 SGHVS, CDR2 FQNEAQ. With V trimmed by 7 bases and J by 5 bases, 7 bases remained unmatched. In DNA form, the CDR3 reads TGTGCCAGCAACTTGGGACAGGGCCAAGATACGCAGTATTTT. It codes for CASNLGQGQDTQYF.

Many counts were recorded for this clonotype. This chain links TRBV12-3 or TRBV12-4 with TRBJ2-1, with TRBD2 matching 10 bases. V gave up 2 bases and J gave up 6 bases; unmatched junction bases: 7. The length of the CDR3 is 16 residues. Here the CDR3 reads CASSLFWTSGLNEQFF. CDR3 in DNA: TGTGCCAGCAGTTTATTTTGGACTAGCGGTCTCAATGAGCAGTTCTTC.

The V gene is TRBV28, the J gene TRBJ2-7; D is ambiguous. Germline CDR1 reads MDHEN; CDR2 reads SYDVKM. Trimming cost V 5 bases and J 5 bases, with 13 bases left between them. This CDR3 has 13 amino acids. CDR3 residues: CASSQYSRDEQYF. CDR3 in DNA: TGTGCCAGCAGTCAGTATTCTAGGGACGAGCAGTACTTC.

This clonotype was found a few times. Here the CDR3 reads CASSFASGGISYEQYF. The DNA of the CDR3 is TGCGCCAGCAGCTTTGCTAGCGGGGGGATCTCCTACGAGCAGTACTTC. This chain links TRBV5-1 with TRBJ2-7; TRBD2 matches at 11 bases. This CDR3 contains 16 residues. V shed 2 bases, J shed 0 bases, and the junction held 4 bases outside the gene matches. Germline CDR1 SGHRS, CDR2 YFSETQ.

CDR3 loop: CASSGDVKETQYF. CDR3 DNA: TGTGCCAGCAGTGGAGACGTAAAAGAGACCCAGTACTTC. The gene calls are TRBV12-1 and TRBJ2-5. TRBV12-1 is labeled a pseudogene. The CDR3 runs 13 residues.

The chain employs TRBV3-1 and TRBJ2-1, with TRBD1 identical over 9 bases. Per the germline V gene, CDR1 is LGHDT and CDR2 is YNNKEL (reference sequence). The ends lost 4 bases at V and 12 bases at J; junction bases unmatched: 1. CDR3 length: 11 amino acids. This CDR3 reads CASSRGQGQFF. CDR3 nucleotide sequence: TGTGCCAGCAGCCGGGGACAGGGGCAGTTCTTC.

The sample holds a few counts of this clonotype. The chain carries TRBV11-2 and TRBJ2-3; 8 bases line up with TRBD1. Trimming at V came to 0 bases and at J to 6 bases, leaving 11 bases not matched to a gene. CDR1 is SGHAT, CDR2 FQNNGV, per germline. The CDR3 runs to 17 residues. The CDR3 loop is CASSLDPTPRGRDTQYF. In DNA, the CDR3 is TGTGCCAGCAGCTTAGATCCTACGCCCAGGGGGCGGGATACGCAGTATTTT.

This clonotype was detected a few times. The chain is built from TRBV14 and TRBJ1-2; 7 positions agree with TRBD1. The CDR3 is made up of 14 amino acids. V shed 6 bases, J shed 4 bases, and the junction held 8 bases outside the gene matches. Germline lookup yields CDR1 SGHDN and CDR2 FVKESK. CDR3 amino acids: CASSPETGPYGYTF. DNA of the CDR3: TGTGCCAGCAGTCCCGAGACAGGGCCCTATGGCTACACCTTC.

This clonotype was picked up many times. The CDR3 coding sequence is TGTGCCAGCAGCCGGGGTGTCCAAGAGACCCAGTACTTC. It codes for CASSRGVQETQYF. The V call is TRBV5-4, the J call TRBJ2-5, with TRBD2 as a possible D gene (5 bases). The germline V and J ends were trimmed by 4 bases and 1 base, with 8 bases remaining between them. The CDR3 covers 13 residues. Germline CDR1 and CDR2: SGHNT and YYREEE (reference sequence).

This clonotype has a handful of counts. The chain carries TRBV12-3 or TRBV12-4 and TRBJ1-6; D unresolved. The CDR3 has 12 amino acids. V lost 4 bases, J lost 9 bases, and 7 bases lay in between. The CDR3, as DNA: TGTGCCAGCAGTTCCCCGGGTTCACCCCTCCACTTT. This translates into CASSSPGSPLHF.

The CDR3 DNA follows: TGTGCCACCCAATTAATAGGACACGAACGGAATATGAACACTGAAGCTTTCTTT. This encodes CATQLIGHERNMNTEAFF. J is TRBJ1-1 and V is TRBV24-1; a weak D match, TRBD1 (5 bases). V was pared by 9 bases and J by 0 bases, with 25 bases between. CDR1 and CDR2 (germline): KGHDR, SFDVKD. The CDR3 consists of 18 residues.